This TCR beta chain was captured in a study of post-analysis software for immune sequencing data. Study-wide background: There were relapsing-remitting, secondary progressive and progressive-relapsing multiple sclerosis among the disease courses included.

Concerning this clonotype itself: What it binds is unknown.

The library was made from cDNA and included unique molecular identifiers. TCRdb used MiXCR to reprocess the PCR reads, holding one entry per CDR3 protein. This sample carries 450,000 or so distinct CDR3 sequences, approximately 45% of them seen once, and the ten largest clones take 9% to 14%. Broader study findings: Diversity measured as normalized Chao1 was significantly lower in multiple sclerosis patients than in controls. Samples made in the same batch grouped tightly together by F measure.

The sample comprised blood. This sequence originates from a girl between 5 and 17 years old with multiple sclerosis.

The CDR3 region is CAWRIYNEQYF. CDR3 coding DNA: TGTGCCTGGAGGATCTACAATGAGCAGTACTTC. This rearrangement joins TRBV30 to TRBJ2-5; D unresolved. V was shortened by 3 bases and J by 11 bases, with 13 bases between the two germline ends. The CDR3 consists of 11 residues. Germline V gene data show CDR1 as GTSNPN and CDR2 as SVGIG (reference sequence).